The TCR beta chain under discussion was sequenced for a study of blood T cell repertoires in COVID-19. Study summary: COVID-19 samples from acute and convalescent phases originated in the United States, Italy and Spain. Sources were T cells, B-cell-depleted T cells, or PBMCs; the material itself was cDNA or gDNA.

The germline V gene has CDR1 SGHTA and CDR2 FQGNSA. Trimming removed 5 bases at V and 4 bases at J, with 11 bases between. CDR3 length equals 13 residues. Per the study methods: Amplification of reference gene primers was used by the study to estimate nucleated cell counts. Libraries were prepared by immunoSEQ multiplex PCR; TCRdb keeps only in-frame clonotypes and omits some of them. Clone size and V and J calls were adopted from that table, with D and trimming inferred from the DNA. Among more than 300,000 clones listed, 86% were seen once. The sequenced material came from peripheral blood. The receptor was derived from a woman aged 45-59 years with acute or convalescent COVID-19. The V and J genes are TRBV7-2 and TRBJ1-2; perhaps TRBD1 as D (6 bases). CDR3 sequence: CASSVTGLYGYTF. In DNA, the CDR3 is TGTGCCAGCAGCGTTACAGGGCTCTATGGCTACACCTTC.